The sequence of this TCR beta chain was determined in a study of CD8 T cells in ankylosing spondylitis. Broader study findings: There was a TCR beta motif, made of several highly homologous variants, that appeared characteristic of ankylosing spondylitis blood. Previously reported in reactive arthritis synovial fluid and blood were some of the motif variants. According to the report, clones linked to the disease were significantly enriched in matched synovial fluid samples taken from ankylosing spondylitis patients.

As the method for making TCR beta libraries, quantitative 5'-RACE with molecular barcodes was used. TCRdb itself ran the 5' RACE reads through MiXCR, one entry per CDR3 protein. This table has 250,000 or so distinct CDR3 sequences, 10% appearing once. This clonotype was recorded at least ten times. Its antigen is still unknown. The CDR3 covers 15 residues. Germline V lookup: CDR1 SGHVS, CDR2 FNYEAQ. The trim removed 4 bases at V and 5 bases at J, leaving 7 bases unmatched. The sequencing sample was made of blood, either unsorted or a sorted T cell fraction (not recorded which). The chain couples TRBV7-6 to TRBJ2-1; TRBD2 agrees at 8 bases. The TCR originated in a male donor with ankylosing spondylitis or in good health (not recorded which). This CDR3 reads CASSSKLADHNEQFF. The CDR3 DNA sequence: TGTGCCAGCAGCTCCAAACTAGCGGACCACAATGAGCAGTTCTTC.